The T cell receptor beta chain described here comes from a study of blood T cell repertoires in COVID-19. Across the study: COVID-19 samples collected from the United States, Italy and Spain covered acute and convalescent phases. PBMCs, B-cell-depleted T cells, or T cells were the source of the cDNA or gDNA that made up the material.

V lost 1 base and J lost 5, with 22 bases in between. This CDR3 has 18 residues. Per the germline V gene, CDR1 is KGHDR and CDR2 is SFDVKD. Original analysis: By means of reference gene primer amplification, nucleated cell counts were estimated. Repertoires were generated with immunoSEQ multiplex PCR, while TCRdb's copy carries only in-frame clones and drops some. V, J and clone size are taken as reported in that table, and D and trimming were inferred from the DNA itself. Here the sample spans around 300,000 clones, roughly 90% being singletons. Sequencing was done on a sample of peripheral blood. The chain has TRBV24-1 and TRBJ1-1, with D tentatively TRBD1 (6 bases). The source is a woman aged 45-65 years with active or convalescent COVID-19. CDR3 sequence (DNA): TGTGCCACCAGTGATTTTCTTTCGTTGGCGGAAGGGGGAACTGAAGCTTTCTTT. Protein product: CATSDFLSLAEGGTEAFF.